This T cell receptor beta chain is drawn from a study of beta chain features in type 1 diabetes. CDR1 is SGHRS and CDR2 is YFSETQ in the germline V gene. V shed 3 bases and J 5 bases; nucleotides not matched to a gene: 6. The CDR3 runs to 15 residues. In its sample, this clone was seen a few times. No antigen is known for it. Study-level findings and limits: In every one of the four CD4+ subsets, TCRB CDR3s were moderately but significantly shorter in Type 1 diabetes patients.

Sequencing targeted expressed TCRB transcripts, as all isolated RNA had been reverse transcribed. The table came from immunoSEQ multiplex PCR; TCRdb's copy has only in-frame clones and leaves some out. The data show roughly 250,000 clones, just over 20% seen once. This TCR derives from a woman aged 40 to 50 with type 1 diabetes. The chain has TRBV5-1 and TRBJ2-1; 9 positions agree with TRBD1. Sequenced material: naive CD4+ T cells from blood. The CDR3 loop reads CASSSQGASHNEQFF. The DNA of the CDR3 is TGCGCCAGCAGCTCACAGGGGGCTAGTCACAATGAGCAGTTCTTC.